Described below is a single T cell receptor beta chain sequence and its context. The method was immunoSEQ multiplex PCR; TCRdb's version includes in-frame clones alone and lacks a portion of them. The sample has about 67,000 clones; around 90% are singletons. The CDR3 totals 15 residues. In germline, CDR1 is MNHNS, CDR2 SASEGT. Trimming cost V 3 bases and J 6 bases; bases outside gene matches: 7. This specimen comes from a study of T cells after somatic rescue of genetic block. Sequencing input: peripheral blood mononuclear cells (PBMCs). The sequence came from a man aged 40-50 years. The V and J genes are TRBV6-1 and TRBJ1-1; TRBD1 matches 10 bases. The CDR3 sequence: CASSEPGQGIPEAFF. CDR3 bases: TGTGCCAGCAGTGAGCCGGGACAGGGGATCCCTGAAGCTTTCTTT.